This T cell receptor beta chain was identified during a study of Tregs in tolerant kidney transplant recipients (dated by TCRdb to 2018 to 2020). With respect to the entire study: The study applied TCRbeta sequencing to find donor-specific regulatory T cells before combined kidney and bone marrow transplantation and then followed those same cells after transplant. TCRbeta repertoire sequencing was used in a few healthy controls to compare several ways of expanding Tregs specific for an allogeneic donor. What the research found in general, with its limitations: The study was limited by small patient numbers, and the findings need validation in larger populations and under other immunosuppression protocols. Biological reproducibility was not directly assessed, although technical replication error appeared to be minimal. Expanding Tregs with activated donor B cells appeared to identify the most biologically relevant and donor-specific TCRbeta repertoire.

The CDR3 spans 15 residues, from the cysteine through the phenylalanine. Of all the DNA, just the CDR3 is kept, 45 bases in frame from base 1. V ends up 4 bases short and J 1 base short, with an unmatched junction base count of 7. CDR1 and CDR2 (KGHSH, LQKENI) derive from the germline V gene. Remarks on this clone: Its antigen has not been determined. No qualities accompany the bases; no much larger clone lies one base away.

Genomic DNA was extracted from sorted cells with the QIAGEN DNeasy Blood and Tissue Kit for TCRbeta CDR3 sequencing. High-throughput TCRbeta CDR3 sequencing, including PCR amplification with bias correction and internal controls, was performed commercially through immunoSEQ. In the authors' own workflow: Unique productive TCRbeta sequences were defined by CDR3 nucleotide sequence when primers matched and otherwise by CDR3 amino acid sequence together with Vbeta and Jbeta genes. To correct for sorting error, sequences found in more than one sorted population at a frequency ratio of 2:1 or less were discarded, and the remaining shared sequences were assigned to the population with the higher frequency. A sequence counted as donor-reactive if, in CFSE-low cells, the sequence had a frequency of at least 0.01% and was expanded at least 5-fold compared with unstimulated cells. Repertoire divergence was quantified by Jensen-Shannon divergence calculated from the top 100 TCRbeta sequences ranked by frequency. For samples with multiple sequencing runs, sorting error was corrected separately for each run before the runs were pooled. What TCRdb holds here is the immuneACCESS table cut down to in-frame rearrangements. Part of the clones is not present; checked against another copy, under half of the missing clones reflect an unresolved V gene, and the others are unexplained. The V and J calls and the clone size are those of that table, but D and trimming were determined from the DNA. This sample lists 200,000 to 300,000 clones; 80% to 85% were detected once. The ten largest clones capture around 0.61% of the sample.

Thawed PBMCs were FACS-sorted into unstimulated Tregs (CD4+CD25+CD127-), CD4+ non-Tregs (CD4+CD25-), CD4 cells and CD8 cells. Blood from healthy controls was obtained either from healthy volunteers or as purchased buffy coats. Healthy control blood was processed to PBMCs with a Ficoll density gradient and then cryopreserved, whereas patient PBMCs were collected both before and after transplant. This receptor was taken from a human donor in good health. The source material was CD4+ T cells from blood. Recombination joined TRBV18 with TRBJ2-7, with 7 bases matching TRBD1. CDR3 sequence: CASSQGPTGSYEQYF. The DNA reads TGTGCCAGCTCACAAGGGCCGACAGGGTCCTACGAGCAGTACTTC.